This record concerns one T cell receptor (beta chain) sequence. This specimen comes from a study of PD-L1 blockade in urothelial cancer. Study-wide context: Bladder-origin urothelial cancer in males covered about 90% of the 29 patients. Study patients had been treated with 0 to 3 previous chemotherapy regimens.

Method: immunoSEQ multiplex PCR; TCRdb's copy keeps in-frame clones and lacks some. Found here are about 51,000 clones, approximately 83% of them singletons; the top ten hold 16%. This CDR3 has 13 amino acids. Germline V gene lookup returns CDR1 LNHDA and CDR2 SQIVND (reference sequence). V dropped 4 bases and J dropped 4; count of bases not matched to a gene: 2. This specimen consisted of PBMCs, obtained around atezolizumab (anti-PD-L1) treatment. This chain joins TRBV19 and TRBJ1-1, with 8 bases fitting TRBD1. The receptor was isolated from a man aged 55-75 years with urothelial cancer. CDR3 protein: CASSNDRGTEAFF. DNA of the CDR3: TGTGCCAGTAGTAACGACAGGGGCACTGAAGCTTTCTTT.